Listed here are 3 T cell receptor beta chains from one sample, sequenced in a study of identical twins. A single record per CDR3 protein comes from TCRdb applying MiXCR to the 5' RACE reads. Of approximately 620,000 distinct CDR3 sequences listed, under 9% are singletons. This sample was also put to use in a study of yellow fever vaccine responses in identical twins.

Sequencing was performed on PBMCs. Receptors originate from a woman younger than 30 in good health.

The chain couples TRBV20-1 to TRBJ2-5; maybe TRBD1 (6 bases). From germline, CDR1 is DFQATT and CDR2 SNEGSKA (reference sequence). CDR3 length: 15 amino acids. Trimming left V 0 bases short and J 2 bases short, with 13 bases between. The CDR3 coding sequence is TGCAGTGCTAGAGACAGCAGGACAGTACAAGAGACCCAGTACTTC. This sequence encodes CSARDSRTVQETQYF.

This clonotype was seen repeatedly, ten times or more. The germline gene is not matched at one end of the junction; a read error may be the cause. V and J are TRBV18 and TRBJ2-7; the D is unclear. Germline lookup yields CDR1 KGHSH and CDR2 LQKENI. The CDR3 is 14 amino acids. The CDR3 coding sequence is TGTGCCAGCTCACCACATCCAGGACCCTACGAGCAGTATTTC. As protein: CASSPHPGPYEQYF.

This clonotype was counted a few times. The gene calls are TRBV7-2 and TRBJ2-3, with 9 bases fitting TRBD2. CDR1 and CDR2 (germline): SGHTA, FQGNSA. V shed 0 bases and J 0 bases; nucleotides not matched to a gene: 13. The CDR3 covers 20 residues. The CDR3 DNA sequence: TGTGCCAGCAGCTTAGCGCCCCCTAGCGGGAACTATGCTAGCACAGATACGCAGTATTTT. As protein: CASSLAPPSGNYASTDTQYF.